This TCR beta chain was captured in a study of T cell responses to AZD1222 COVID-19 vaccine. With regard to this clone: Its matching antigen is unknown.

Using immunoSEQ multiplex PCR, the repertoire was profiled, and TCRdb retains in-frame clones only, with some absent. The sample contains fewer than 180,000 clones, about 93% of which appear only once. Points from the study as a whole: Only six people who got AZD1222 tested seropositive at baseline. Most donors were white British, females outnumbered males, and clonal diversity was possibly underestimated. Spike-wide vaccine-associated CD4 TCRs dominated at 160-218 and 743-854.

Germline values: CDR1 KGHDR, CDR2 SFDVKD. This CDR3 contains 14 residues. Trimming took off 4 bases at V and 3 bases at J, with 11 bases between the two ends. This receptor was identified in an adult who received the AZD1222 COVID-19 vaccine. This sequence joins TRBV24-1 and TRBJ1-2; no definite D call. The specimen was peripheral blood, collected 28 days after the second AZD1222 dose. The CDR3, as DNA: TGTGCCACCAGTGACCCCAATAAAGACTATGGCTACACCTTC. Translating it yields CATSDPNKDYGYTF.